This note documents a single TCR beta chain sequence. The study reverse transcribed the entire isolated RNA, so it sequenced expressed TCRB transcripts. TCRdb's table, derived via immunoSEQ multiplex PCR, lists solely in-frame clones and lacks some. The sample consists of more than 300,000 clones, around 16% of them appearing once. One heparinised draw of blood, averaging about 110 mL, came from each donor. Germline values: CDR1 SGHTA, CDR2 FQGTGA. This CDR3 is 16 amino acids long. The V gene end was trimmed by 8 bases and the J gene end by 2 bases; junction bases not matched to a gene: 10. This sample was included in a study of beta chain features in type 1 diabetes.

The source is a woman in her late teens or twenties in good health. V is TRBV7-3 and J is TRBJ2-3, with 10 bases fitting TRBD2. The sequencing input was naive CD4+ T cells from blood. The CDR3 nucleotides read TGTGCCAGCGCCAGGGGGAGCGGGAGGGCCACAGATACGCAGTATTTT. Translated: CASARGSGRATDTQYF.